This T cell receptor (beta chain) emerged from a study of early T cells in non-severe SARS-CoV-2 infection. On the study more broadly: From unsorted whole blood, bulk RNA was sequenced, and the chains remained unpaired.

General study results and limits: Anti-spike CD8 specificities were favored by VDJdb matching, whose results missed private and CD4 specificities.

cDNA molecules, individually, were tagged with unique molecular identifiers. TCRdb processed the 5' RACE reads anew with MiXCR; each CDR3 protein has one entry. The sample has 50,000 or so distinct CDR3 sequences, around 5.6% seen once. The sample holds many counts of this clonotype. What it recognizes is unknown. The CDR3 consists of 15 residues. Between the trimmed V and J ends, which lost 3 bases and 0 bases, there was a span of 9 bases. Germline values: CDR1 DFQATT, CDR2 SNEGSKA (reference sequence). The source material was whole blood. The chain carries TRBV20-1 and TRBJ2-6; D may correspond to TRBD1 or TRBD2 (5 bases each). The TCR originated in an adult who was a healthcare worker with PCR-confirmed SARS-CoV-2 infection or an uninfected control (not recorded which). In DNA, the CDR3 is TGCAGTGCTAGTCCCGGGGCCTCTGGGGCCAACGTCCTGACTTTC. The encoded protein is CSASPGASGANVLTF.